This passage covers 30 T cell receptor beta chains from one sample sequenced in a study of response to subunit inactivated influenza vaccine. TCRdb redid the calling of the RT-PCR reads with MiXCR, one entry per CDR3 protein. The sample yields about 650,000 distinct CDR3 sequences, less than 15% seen once. This specimen consisted of PBMCs from blood, obtained about 14 days before vaccination. Receptors were obtained from a man aged 45-65 years who received an inactivated influenza vaccine.

This clonotype was found a few times. V and J are TRBV6-2 or TRBV6-3 and TRBJ2-1, with D perhaps TRBD1 (5 bases). Germline lookup yields CDR1 MNHEY and CDR2 SVGEGT. Trimming pared 2 bases from V and 5 bases from J, leaving 13 bases between. This CDR3 has 15 amino acids. The CDR3 sequence: CASSYPTGRDNEQFF. CDR3 DNA: TGTGCCAGCAGTTACCCTACAGGACGAGACAATGAGCAGTTCTTC.

V usage is TRBV7-9 and J usage is TRBJ2-2; tentative D call: TRBD2 (5 bases). CDR3 length: 13 amino acids. Trimming left V 5 bases short and J 6 bases short, with 10 bases between. In germline, CDR1 is SEHNR, CDR2 FQNEAQ (reference sequence). The CDR3 nucleotides read TGTGCCAGCAGCCAACCCGGGGCCGGGGAGCTGTTTTTT. As protein: CASSQPGAGELFF.

This clonotype has a handful of counts. The chain couples TRBV12-3 or TRBV12-4 to TRBJ2-3; D is uncertain. V lost 2 bases, J lost 5 bases, and 8 bases lay in between. The CDR3 extends over 13 amino acids. CDR3 loop: CASSLLSGDTQYF. The CDR3 region has the DNA TGTGCCAGCAGTTTATTGTCGGGAGATACGCAGTATTTT.

This clonotype came up a few times. The rearrangement links TRBV12-3 or TRBV12-4 to TRBJ1-5; 7 bases align to TRBD1. Unmatched junction bases numbered 10, after V lost 7 bases and J lost 4 bases. The CDR3 is 15 amino acids. CDR3 residues: CASTLGQGGNQPQHF. The CDR3 DNA follows: TGTGCCAGCACCCTGGGGCAGGGGGGAAATCAGCCCCAGCATTTT.

This clonotype was counted many times. This sequence joins TRBV6-2 or TRBV6-3 and TRBJ2-7; D may be TRBD2 (6 bases). V was clipped by 5 bases and J by 0 bases, with 14 bases between them. This CDR3 has 15 amino acids. Per the germline V gene, CDR1 is MNHEY and CDR2 is SVGEGT. The CDR3: CASSDPRGSSYEQYF. The CDR3 region has the DNA TGTGCCAGCAGTGATCCTCGGGGGAGCTCCTACGAGCAGTACTTC.

This sequence joins TRBV7-8 and TRBJ2-2; 14 bases align to TRBD2. This CDR3 is 18 amino acids long. V dropped 6 bases and J dropped 1; count of bases not matched to a gene: 7. Germline-derived CDR1 and CDR2 are SGHVS and FQNEAQ. CDR3 sequence reads: CASRPGLAGDMNTGELFF. The DNA of the CDR3 is TGTGCCAGCAGGCCGGGACTAGCGGGAGATATGAACACCGGGGAGCTGTTTTTT.

This clonotype was found a few times. V and J are TRBV20-1 and TRBJ2-2, with 8 bases fitting TRBD1. The CDR3 contains 13 residues. The V gene end was trimmed by 6 bases and the J gene end by 7 bases; junction bases not matched to a gene: 7. Germline V lookup: CDR1 DFQATT, CDR2 SNEGSKA (reference sequence). The CDR3 loop reads CSAGTGRGGELFF. As DNA, the CDR3 is TGCAGTGCCGGGACAGGTCGGGGCGGGGAGCTGTTTTTT.

V usage is TRBV2 and J usage is TRBJ2-1; 10 bases map to TRBD2. Germline-derived CDR1 and CDR2 are SNHLY and FYNNEI. The V and J ends lost 6 bases and 4 bases, in that order; junction bases with no gene match: 9. The CDR3 has 16 residues. CDR3 nucleotides: TGTGCCAGCAGCCACTCTCTAGCGGGAGAATACAATGAGCAGTTCTTC. Amino acid sequence: CASSHSLAGEYNEQFF.

V gene TRBV4-2 combines with J gene TRBJ1-1, with D perhaps TRBD1 (6 bases). Germline CDR1 is LGHNA and CDR2 is YNFKEQ. Trimming took 1 base from V and 2 from J, leaving 8 bases between them. The CDR3 sequence is 14 residues long. The CDR3 coding sequence is TGTGCCAGCAGCCAAGTGGACAGCAACACTGAAGCTTTCTTT. Amino acid sequence: CASSQVDSNTEAFF.

This chain connects TRBV9 to TRBJ2-5, with D perhaps given as TRBD1 or TRBD2 (5 bases each). V was trimmed by 0 bases and J by 2 bases, leaving 14 bases between them. The CDR3 covers 16 residues. Germline values: CDR1 SGDLS, CDR2 YYNGEE. The chain's CDR3 is CASSVASGTRQETQYF. DNA for the CDR3: TGTGCCAGCAGCGTAGCTTCAGGGACCCGGCAAGAGACCCAGTACTTC.

This clonotype was counted ten times or more. The chain is built from TRBV12-3 or TRBV12-4 and TRBJ2-1; 10 nucleotides line up with TRBD2. This CDR3 comprises 16 residues. V trimming: 6 bases; J trimming: 0 bases; junction bases outside the gene matches: 5. The CDR3: CASRPTSGASYNEQFF. The CDR3 DNA sequence: TGTGCCAGCAGACCTACTAGCGGGGCCTCCTACAATGAGCAGTTCTTC.

The chain couples TRBV11-1 to TRBJ2-7; D assignment may be TRBD1 or TRBD2 (5 bases each). Germline CDR1 and CDR2: SGHAT and FQDESV (reference sequence). CDR3 length: 13 residues. V was shortened by 3 bases and J by 3 bases, with 9 bases between the two germline ends. The CDR3 DNA is TGTGCCAGCAGCTTCCAGGGAGACTACGAGCAGTACTTC. The encoded protein is CASSFQGDYEQYF.

This clonotype was seen only a few times. The chain couples TRBV5-1 to TRBJ2-5, with unresolved D. Per germline, CDR1 SGHRS and CDR2 YFSETQ. V lost 1 base, J lost 9 bases, and 13 bases lay in between. The length of the CDR3 is 13 residues. DNA of the CDR3: TGCGCCAGCAGCTTGTTTCAGGACCGTCCCCAGTACTTC. The encoded protein is CASSLFQDRPQYF.

This clonotype was recorded at least ten times. CDR3: CASPKAGRHTGELFF. CDR3 bases: TGTGCCAGCCCCAAAGCGGGGCGTCACACCGGGGAGCTGTTTTTT. J is TRBJ2-2 and V is TRBV11-2; 7 nucleotides agree with TRBD2. This CDR3 is 15 amino acids long. V was clipped by 8 bases and J by 3 bases; unmatched bases: 9. Germline V gene sequence: CDR1 SGHAT, CDR2 FQNNGV.

The sample holds many counts of this clonotype. The rearrangement joins TRBV20-1 to TRBJ1-4; D not certain. This CDR3 region has 14 residues. Germline V gene data show CDR1 as DFQATT and CDR2 as SNEGSKA (reference sequence). Trimming removed 0 bases at V and 7 bases at J, with 12 bases between. CDR3 sequence reads: CSARDTRRVEKLFF. CDR3 in DNA: TGCAGTGCTAGAGATACTCGGAGGGTTGAAAAACTGTTTTTT.

The V gene is TRBV28, the J gene TRBJ2-7, with 8 bases that match TRBD1. V lost 5 bases to trimming and J lost 0 bases; unmatched junction nucleotides: 6. This CDR3 spans 15 amino acids. Germline V gene lookup returns CDR1 MDHEN and CDR2 SYDVKM. This CDR3 reads CASSTQGESSYEQYF. CDR3 bases: TGTGCCAGCAGTACACAGGGGGAGAGCTCCTACGAGCAGTACTTC.

This clonotype was seen more than once but under ten times. The V gene is TRBV20-1, the J gene TRBJ2-7; D gene uncertain. This CDR3 is 11 amino acids long. The V gene lost 6 bases and the J gene lost 7 bases, with 13 bases spanning the gap. Germline V lookup: CDR1 DFQATT, CDR2 SNEGSKA (reference sequence). The CDR3 region has the DNA TGCAGTGCCCCCTCTCCCGGGGAGCAGTACTTC. Protein: CSAPSPGEQYF.

At least ten counts were recorded for this clonotype. V usage is TRBV7-9 and J usage is TRBJ1-6; maybe TRBD1 (6 bases). CDR1 SEHNR and CDR2 FQNEAQ come from the germline V gene (reference sequence). The CDR3 spans 13 residues. V was cut by 5 bases and J by 9 bases, with 11 bases left in between. The CDR3 here is CASSVDSFSPLHF. CDR3 sequence (DNA): TGTGCCAGCAGCGTGGACAGCTTTTCACCCCTCCACTTT.

This chain joins TRBV28 and TRBJ2-1, with D tentatively TRBD1 or TRBD2 (5 bases each). Germline CDR1 is MDHEN and CDR2 is SYDVKM. The CDR3 contains 11 residues. V lost 6 bases, J lost 13 bases, and 13 bases lay in between. The CDR3 loop is CASSNGADQFF. The CDR3 nucleotides are TGTGCCAGCAGCAACGGGGCAGACCAGTTCTTC.

The rearrangement joins TRBV10-3 to TRBJ1-3, with a possible D match to TRBD1 (5 bases). CDR3 length: 15 amino acids. V was cut by 9 bases and J by 0 bases, with 15 bases left in between. From germline, CDR1 is ENHRY and CDR2 SYGVKD. Here the CDR3 DNA reads TGTGCCATTCGCCGGGACGGGAACTCTGGAAACACCATATATTTT. Protein: CAIRRDGNSGNTIYF.

This clonotype showed up many times. This chain links TRBV28 with TRBJ2-7; D is possibly TRBD2 (5 bases). Germline assignment: CDR1 MDHEN and CDR2 SYDVKM. V shed 7 bases and J shed 3 bases, with 19 bases lying between them. The CDR3 sequence is 15 residues long. The CDR3 spells CASIQDFGSGYEQYF. The CDR3 region has the DNA TGTGCCAGCATTCAGGACTTTGGATCCGGCTACGAGCAGTACTTC.

The V gene is TRBV7-9, the J gene TRBJ1-2, with a tentative D call TRBD1 (6 bases). This CDR3 has 16 residues. Trimming left V 4 bases short and J 0 bases short, with 15 bases between. From germline, CDR1 is SEHNR and CDR2 FQNEAQ (reference sequence). DNA of the CDR3: TGTGCCAGCAGCTACCCTGGGGACAAAGCTAACTATGGCTACACCTTC. This codes for CASSYPGDKANYGYTF.

The V call is TRBV7-9, the J call TRBJ2-1; D perhaps matches TRBD1 (6 bases). CDR1 is SEHNR, CDR2 FQNEAQ, per germline (reference sequence). The V gene lost 6 bases and the J gene lost 0 bases, with 12 bases spanning the gap. The length of the CDR3 is 15 residues. The CDR3 bases are TGTGCCAGCAGTGCAACAGGGAGCTCCTACAATGAGCAGTTCTTC. This encodes CASSATGSSYNEQFF.

The chain recombines TRBV2 with TRBJ1-2; D remains unclear. V lost 7 bases, J lost 0 bases, and 12 bases lay in between. CDR3 length: 14 residues. The V gene's germline CDR1 is SNHLY and CDR2 FYNNEI. CDR3 coding DNA: TGTGCCAGCACCTGGTTAACTTCTAACTATGGCTACACCTTC. Encoded protein: CASTWLTSNYGYTF.

This clonotype was counted at least ten times. The chain joins TRBV20-1 to TRBJ2-7, with unresolved D. The CDR3 has 11 amino acids. Trimming pared 3 bases from V and 3 bases from J, leaving 6 bases between. Per germline, CDR1 DFQATT and CDR2 SNEGSKA (reference sequence). The CDR3 is CSARTHYEQYF. The CDR3 bases are TGCAGTGCTAGGACTCACTACGAGCAGTACTTC.

This clonotype was seen more than once but under ten times. This rearrangement joins TRBV7-9 to TRBJ1-1; 12 bases are a match to TRBD1. V shed 1 base, J shed 3 bases, and the junction held 0 bases outside the gene matches. Germline lookup yields CDR1 SEHNR and CDR2 FQNEAQ (reference sequence). The CDR3 spans 15 residues. CDR3 DNA sequence: TGTGCCAGCAGCTTAGGGGACAGGGGGCACACTGAAGCTTTCTTT. This sequence encodes CASSLGDRGHTEAFF.

This sequence joins TRBV12-3 or TRBV12-4 and TRBJ1-2, with 7 nucleotides matching TRBD1. There are 13 residues in the CDR3. V trimming: 5 bases; J trimming: 7 bases; junction bases outside the gene matches: 7. CDR3 region: CASSRNTGVGYTF. The DNA of the CDR3 is TGTGCCAGCAGTAGAAATACAGGGGTTGGCTACACCTTC.

The genes are TRBV9 and TRBJ2-1, with a possible D match to TRBD1 (6 bases). Trimming removed 3 bases at V and 8 bases at J, with 12 bases between. This CDR3 region has 13 residues. Germline-derived CDR1 and CDR2 are SGDLS and YYNGEE. CDR3 loop: CASSETGMDEQFF. In DNA, the CDR3 is TGTGCCAGCAGCGAAACAGGGATGGATGAGCAGTTCTTC.

V and J are TRBV15 and TRBJ2-5, with TRBD1 matching 7 bases. The V gene's germline CDR1 is LNHNV and CDR2 YYDKDF (reference sequence). CDR3 length: 14 amino acids. Trimming took 7 bases from V and 1 from J; bases not matched to a gene: 6. The CDR3 DNA reads TGTGCCACCAAACGACAGGGATCCCAAGAGACCCAGTACTTC. Its translation is CATKRQGSQETQYF.

Ten or more counts support this clonotype. The rearrangement links TRBV10-3 to TRBJ1-6; tentative D call: TRBD1 (6 bases). Trimming took off 3 bases at V and 3 bases at J, with 12 bases between the two ends. CDR3 size: 16 residues. The germline V gene encodes CDR1 ENHRY and CDR2 SYGVKD. The CDR3 loop reads CAISDGDKGYNSPLHF. The CDR3, as DNA: TGTGCCATCAGTGATGGGGACAAGGGCTATAATTCACCCCTCCACTTT.